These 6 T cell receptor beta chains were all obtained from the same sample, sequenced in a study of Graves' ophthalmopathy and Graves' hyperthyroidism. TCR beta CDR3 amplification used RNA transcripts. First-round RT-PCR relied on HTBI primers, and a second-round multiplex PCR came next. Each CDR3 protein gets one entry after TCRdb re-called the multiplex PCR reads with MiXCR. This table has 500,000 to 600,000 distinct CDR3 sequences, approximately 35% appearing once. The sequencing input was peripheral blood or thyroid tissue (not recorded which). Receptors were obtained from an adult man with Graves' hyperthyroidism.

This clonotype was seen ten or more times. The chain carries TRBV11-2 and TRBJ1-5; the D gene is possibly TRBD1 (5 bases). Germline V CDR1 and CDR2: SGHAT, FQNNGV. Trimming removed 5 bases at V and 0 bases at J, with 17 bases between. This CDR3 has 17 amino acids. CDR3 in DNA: TGTGCCAGCAGCCCGCGGGGGGATGAGGATAGCAATCAGCCCCAGCATTTT. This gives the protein CASSPRGDEDSNQPQHF. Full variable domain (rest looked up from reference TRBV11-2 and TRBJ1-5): EAGVAQSPRYKIIEKRQSVAFWCNPISGHATLYWYQQILGQGPKLLIQFQNNGVVDDSQLPKDRFSAERLKGVDSTLKIQPAKLEDSAVYLCASSPRGDEDSNQPQHFGDGTRLSIL.

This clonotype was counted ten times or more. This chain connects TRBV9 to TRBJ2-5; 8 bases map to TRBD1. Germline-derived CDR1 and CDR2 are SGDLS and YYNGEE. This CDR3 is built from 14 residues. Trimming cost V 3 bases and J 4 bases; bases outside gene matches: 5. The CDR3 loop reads CASSASQGGETQYF. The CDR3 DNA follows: TGTGCCAGCAGCGCCTCACAGGGGGGAGAGACCCAGTACTTC.

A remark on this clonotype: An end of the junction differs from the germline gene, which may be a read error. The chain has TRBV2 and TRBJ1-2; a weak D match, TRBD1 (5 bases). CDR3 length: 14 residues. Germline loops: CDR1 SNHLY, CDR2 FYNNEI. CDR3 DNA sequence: TGTGCCAGCAGTGGGCGGGGGGGAGCCTATGACTACACCTTC. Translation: CASSGRGGAYDYTF. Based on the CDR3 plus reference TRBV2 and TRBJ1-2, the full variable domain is EPEVTQTPSHQVTQMGQEVILRCVPISNHLYFYWYRQILGQKVEFLVSFYNNEISEKSEIFDDQFSVERPDGSNFTLKIRSTKLEDSAMYFCASSGRGGAYDYTFGSGTRLTVV.

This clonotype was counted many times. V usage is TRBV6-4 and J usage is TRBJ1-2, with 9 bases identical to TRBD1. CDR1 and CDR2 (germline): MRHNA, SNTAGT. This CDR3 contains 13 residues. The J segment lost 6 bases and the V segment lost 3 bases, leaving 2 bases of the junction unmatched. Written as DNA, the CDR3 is TGTGCCAGCAGTGATGGGACAGGGAATGGCTACACCTTC. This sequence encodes CASSDGTGNGYTF.

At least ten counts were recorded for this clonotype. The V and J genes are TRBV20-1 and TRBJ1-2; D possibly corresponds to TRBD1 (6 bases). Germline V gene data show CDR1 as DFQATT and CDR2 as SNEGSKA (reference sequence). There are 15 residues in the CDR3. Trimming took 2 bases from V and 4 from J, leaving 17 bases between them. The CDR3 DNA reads TGCAGTGCTAGAAACAGGGTTGCTGTTATCTATGGCTACACCTTC. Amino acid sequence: CSARNRVAVIYGYTF.

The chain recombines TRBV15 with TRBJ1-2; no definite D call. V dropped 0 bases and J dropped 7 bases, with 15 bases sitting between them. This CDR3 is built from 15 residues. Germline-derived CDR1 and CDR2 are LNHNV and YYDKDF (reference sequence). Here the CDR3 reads CATSRDQVISSGYTF. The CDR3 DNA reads TGTGCCACCAGCAGAGATCAGGTGATTTCCAGTGGCTACACCTTC.